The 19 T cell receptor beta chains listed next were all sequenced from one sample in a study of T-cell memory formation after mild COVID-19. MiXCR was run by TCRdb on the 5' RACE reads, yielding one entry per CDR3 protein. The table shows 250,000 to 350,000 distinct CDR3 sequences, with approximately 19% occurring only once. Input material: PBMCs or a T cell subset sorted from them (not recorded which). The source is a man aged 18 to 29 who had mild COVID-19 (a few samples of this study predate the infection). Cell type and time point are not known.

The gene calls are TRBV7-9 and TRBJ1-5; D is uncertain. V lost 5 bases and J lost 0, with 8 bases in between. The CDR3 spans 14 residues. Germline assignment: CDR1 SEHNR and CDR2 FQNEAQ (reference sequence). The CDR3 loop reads CASSRSDSNQPQHF. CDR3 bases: TGTGCCAGCAGCCGCAGTGATAGCAATCAGCCCCAGCATTTT.

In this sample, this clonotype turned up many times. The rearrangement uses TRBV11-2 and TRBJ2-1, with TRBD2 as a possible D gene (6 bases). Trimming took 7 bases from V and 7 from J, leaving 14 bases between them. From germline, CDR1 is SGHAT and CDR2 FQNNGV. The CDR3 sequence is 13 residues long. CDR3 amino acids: CASTAWGVNEQFF. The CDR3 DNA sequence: TGTGCCAGCACTGCCTGGGGGGTGAATGAGCAGTTCTTC. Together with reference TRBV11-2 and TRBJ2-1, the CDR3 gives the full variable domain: EAGVAQSPRYKIIEKRQSVAFWCNPISGHATLYWYQQILGQGPKLLIQFQNNGVVDDSQLPKDRFSAERLKGVDSTLKIQPAKLEDSAVYLCASTAWGVNEQFFGPGTRLTVL.

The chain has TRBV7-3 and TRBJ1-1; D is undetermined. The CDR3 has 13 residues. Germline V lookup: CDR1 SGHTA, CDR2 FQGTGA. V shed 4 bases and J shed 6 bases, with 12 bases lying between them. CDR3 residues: CASSSGGSSEAFF. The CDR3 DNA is TGTGCCAGCAGCTCCGGAGGTTCATCTGAAGCTTTCTTT. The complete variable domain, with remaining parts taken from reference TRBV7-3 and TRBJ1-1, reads GAGVSQTPSNKVTEKGKYVELRCDPISGHTALYWYRQSLGQGPEFLIYFQGTGAADDSGLPNDRFFAVRPEGSVSTLKIQRTERGDSAVYLCASSSGGSSEAFFGQGTRLTVV.

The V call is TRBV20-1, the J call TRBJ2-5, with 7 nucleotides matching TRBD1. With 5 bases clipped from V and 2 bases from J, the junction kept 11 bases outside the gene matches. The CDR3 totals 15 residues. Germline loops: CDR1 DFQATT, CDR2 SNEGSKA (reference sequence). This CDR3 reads CSAPPRTGSQETQYF. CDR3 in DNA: TGCAGTGCTCCTCCTAGGACAGGCTCGCAAGAGACCCAGTACTTC.

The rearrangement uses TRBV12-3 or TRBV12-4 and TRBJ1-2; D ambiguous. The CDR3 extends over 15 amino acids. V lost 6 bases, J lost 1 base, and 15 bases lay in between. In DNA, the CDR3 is TGTGCCAGCAGCCCGCCCAGGATATTTAACTATGGCTACACCTTC. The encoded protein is CASSPPRIFNYGYTF.

The CDR3 nucleotides are TGCAGTGCTAGACCGCGACTGGGGGTTTTTATGAACACTGAAGCTTTCTTT. Translated: CSARPRLGVFMNTEAFF. The chain employs TRBV20-1 and TRBJ1-1; perhaps TRBD1 as D (5 bases). Trimming removed 2 bases from V and 0 bases from J, with 19 bases in between. In germline, CDR1 is DFQATT, CDR2 SNEGSKA (reference sequence). The length of the CDR3 is 17 residues.

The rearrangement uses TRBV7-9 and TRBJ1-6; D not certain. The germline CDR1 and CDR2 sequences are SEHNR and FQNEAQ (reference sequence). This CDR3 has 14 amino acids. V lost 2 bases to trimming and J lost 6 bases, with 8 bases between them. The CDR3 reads CASSLMAGNSPLHF. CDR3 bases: TGTGCCAGCAGCTTAATGGCGGGTAATTCACCCCTCCACTTT.

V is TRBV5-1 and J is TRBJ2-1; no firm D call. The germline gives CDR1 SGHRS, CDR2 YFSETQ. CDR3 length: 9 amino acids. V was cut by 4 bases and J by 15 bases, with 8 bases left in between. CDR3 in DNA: TGCGCCAGCAGCCCGGTGGGGTTCTTC. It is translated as CASSPVGFF.

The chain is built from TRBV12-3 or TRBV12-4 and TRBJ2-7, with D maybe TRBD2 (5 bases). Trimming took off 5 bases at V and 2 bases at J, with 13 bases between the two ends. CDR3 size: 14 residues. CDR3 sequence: CASSPTAATYEQYV. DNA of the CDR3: TGTGCCAGCAGTCCAACAGCGGCAACCTACGAGCAGTACGTC.

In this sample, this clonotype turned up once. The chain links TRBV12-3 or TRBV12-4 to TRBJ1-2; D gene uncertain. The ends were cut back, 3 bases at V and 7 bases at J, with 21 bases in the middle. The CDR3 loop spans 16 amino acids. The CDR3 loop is CASSFGRVGVLGGYTF. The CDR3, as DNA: TGTGCCAGCAGTTTCGGGAGGGTTGGAGTATTGGGTGGCTACACCTTC.

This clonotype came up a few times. Here the CDR3 reads CSARGATDPIIYGYTF. The CDR3 DNA reads as TGCAGTGCTAGAGGGGCTACAGACCCGATAATCTATGGCTACACCTTC. The chain couples TRBV20-1 to TRBJ1-2; D gene ambiguous. Germline V gives CDR1 DFQATT, CDR2 SNEGSKA (reference sequence). The CDR3 contains 16 residues. V was clipped by 1 base and J by 4 bases, with 19 bases between them.

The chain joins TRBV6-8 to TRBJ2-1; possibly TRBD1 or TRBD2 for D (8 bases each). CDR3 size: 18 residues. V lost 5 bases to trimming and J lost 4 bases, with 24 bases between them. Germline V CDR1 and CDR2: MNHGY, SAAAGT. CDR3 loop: CASSTTGVSASGYNEQFF. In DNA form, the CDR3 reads TGTGCCAGCAGTACGACAGGGGTTTCGGCTAGCGGGTACAATGAGCAGTTCTTC.

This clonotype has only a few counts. This CDR3 reads CASSQGLGNIQYF. The CDR3 DNA sequence: TGTGCCAGCAGCCAGGGCCTCGGAAACATTCAGTACTTC. This rearrangement joins TRBV7-2 to TRBJ2-4, with TRBD1 as a possible D gene (5 bases). With 5 bases removed from V and 6 bases from J, the gap between germline ends came to 11 bases. Germline V gene data show CDR1 as SGHTA and CDR2 as FQGNSA. There are 13 residues in the CDR3.

The CDR3 DNA follows: TGTGCCAGCAGTCGAAATAGGAACACTGAAGCTTTCTTT. It is translated as CASSRNRNTEAFF. J is TRBJ1-1 and V is TRBV6-4; D is undetermined. Germline CDR1 reads MRHNA; CDR2 reads SNTAGT. The CDR3 is made up of 13 amino acids. Trimming removed 5 bases from V and 1 base from J, with 8 bases in between.

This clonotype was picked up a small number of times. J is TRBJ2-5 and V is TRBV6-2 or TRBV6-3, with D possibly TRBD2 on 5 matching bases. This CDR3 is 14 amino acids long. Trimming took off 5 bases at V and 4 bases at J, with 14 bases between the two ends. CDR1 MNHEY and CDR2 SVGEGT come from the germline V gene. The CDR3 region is CASSKTNGVETQYF. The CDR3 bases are TGTGCCAGCAGTAAAACAAACGGGGTAGAGACCCAGTACTTC.

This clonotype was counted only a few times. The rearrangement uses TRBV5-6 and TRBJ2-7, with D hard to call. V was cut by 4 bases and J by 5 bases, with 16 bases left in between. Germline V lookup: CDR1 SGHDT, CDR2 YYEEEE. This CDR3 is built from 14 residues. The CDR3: CASSTPLKIHEQYF. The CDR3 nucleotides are TGTGCCAGCAGCACCCCGCTCAAGATCCACGAGCAGTACTTC.

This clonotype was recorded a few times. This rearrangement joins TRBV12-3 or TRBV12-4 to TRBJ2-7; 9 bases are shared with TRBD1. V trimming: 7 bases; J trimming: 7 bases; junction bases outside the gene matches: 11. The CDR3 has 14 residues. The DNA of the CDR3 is TGTGCCAGCACCTGGGGGGACAGGGTTGGGGAGCAGTACTTC. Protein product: CASTWGDRVGEQYF.

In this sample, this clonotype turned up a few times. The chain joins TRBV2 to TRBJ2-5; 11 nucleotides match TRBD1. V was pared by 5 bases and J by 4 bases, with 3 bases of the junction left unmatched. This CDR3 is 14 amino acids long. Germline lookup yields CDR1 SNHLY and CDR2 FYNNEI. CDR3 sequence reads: CASSRTGGAETQYF. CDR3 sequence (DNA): TGTGCCAGCAGTCGGACAGGGGGCGCAGAGACCCAGTACTTC.

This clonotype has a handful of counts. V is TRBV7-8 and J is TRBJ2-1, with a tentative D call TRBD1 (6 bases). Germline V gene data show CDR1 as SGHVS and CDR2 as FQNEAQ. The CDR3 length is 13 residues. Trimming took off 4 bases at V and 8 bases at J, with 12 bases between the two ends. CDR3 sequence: CASSSYRVHEQFF. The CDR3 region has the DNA TGTGCCAGCAGCTCGTACAGGGTCCATGAGCAGTTCTTC.